This T cell receptor (beta chain) was sequenced in a study of blood T cell repertoires in COVID-19. Study-wide background: There were acute and convalescent COVID-19 samples, and they came from the United States, Italy and Spain. PBMCs, B-cell-depleted T cells, or T cells were the source of the cDNA or gDNA that made up the material.

Germline assignment: CDR1 LGHDT and CDR2 YNNKEL (reference sequence). The J segment lost 1 base and the V segment lost 4 bases, leaving 1 base of the junction unmatched. The CDR3 has 14 residues. With regard to this clone: The sample holds other DNA sequences that translate to the same CDR3.

Assay: immunoSEQ multiplex PCR; the TCRdb copy retains only in-frame clones and omits some. The sample shows 85,000 to 120,000 clones, about 80% of them seen only once. The specimen was peripheral blood. This chain joins TRBV3-1 (or the pseudogene TRBV3-2) and TRBJ1-1; 9 positions agree with TRBD1. The source is an older woman with acute or convalescent COVID-19. DNA for the CDR3: TGTGCCAGCAGCCTGGGACAGGGGAACACTGAAGCTTTCTTT. This translates into CASSLGQGNTEAFF.